This T cell receptor beta chain comes out of a study of blood T cell repertoires in COVID-19. Study in general: Acute and convalescent COVID-19 specimens originated in the United States, Italy and Spain. T cells, B-cell-depleted T cells, or PBMCs provided the cDNA or gDNA that served as material.

Source study methods: Amplification with reference gene primers provided the estimates of nucleated cell counts. Some clones are missing from TCRdb's copy, which holds only in-frame ones; the method was immunoSEQ multiplex PCR. V and J calls and clone size are those listed in that table; D and trimming were worked out from the DNA. The sample lists fewer than 250,000 clones, around 83% occurring once. The V gene's germline CDR1 is SGDLS and CDR2 YYNGEE. Trimming removed 0 bases from V and 1 base from J, with 7 bases in between. This CDR3 spans 14 amino acids. The chain joins TRBV9 to TRBJ2-5; D remains ambiguous. The sequence was collected from a man between 40 and 49 years old with acute or convalescent COVID-19. Specimen: peripheral blood. This CDR3 is CASSVGTLQETQYF. The DNA of the CDR3 is TGTGCCAGCAGCGTAGGTACTCTCCAAGAGACCCAGTACTTC.